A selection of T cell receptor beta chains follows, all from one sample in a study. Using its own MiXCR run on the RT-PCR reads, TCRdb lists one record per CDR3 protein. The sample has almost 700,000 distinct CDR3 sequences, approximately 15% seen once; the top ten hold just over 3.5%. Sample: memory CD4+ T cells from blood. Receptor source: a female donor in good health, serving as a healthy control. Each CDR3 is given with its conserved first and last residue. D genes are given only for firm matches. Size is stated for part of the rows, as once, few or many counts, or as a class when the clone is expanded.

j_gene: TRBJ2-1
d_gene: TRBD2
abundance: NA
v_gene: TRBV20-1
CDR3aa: CSASSLAGVNEQFF
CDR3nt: TGCAGTGCTAGCAGTCTAGCGGGAGTCAATGAGCAGTTCTTC

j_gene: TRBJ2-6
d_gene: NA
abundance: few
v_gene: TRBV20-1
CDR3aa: CSAFSGGANVLTF
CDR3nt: TGCAGTGCCTTCTCTGGCGGGGCCAACGTCCTGACTTTC

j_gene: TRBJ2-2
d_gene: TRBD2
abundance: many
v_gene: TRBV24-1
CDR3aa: CATSDPSGGITGELFF
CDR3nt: TGTGCCACCAGTGATCCTAGCGGGGGAATCACCGGGGAGCTGTTTTTT

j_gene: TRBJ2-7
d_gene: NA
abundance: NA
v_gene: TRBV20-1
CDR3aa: CSARDGGYSEQYF
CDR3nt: TGCAGTGCTAGAGATGGGGGGTACTCCGAGCAGTACTTC

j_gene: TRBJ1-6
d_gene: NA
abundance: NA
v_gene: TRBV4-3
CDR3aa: CASSQRTLNSYNSPLHF
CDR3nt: TGCGCCAGCAGCCAAAGGACCCTAAACTCCTATAATTCACCCCTCCACTTT

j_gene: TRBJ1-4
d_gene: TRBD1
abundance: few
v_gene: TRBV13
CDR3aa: CASRPGQGNEKLFF
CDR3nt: TGTGCCAGCAGGCCGGGACAGGGTAATGAAAAACTGTTTTTT

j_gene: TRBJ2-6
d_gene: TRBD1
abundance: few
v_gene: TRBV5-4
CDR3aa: CASSPGQGSSGANVLTF
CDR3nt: TGTGCCAGCAGCCCAGGACAGGGGAGCTCTGGGGCCAACGTCCTGACTTTC

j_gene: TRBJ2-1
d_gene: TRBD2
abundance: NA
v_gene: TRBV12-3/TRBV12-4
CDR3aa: CASRLRLAGGRSYNEQFF
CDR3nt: TGTGCCAGCAGGTTGCGGCTAGCGGGAGGCCGCTCCTACAATGAGCAGTTCTTC

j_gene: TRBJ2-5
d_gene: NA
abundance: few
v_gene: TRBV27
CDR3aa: CASSSHDSEETQYF
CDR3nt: TGTGCCAGCAGTTCTCACGACTCAGAAGAGACCCAGTACTTC

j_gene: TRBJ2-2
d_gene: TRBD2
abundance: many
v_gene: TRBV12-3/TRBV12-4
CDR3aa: CASRPLADLTGELFF
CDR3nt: TGTGCCAGCAGACCTCTAGCGGACCTCACCGGGGAGCTGTTTTTT

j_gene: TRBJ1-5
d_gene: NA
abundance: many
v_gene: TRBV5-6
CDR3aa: CASSLEGVLRPQHF
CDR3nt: TGTGCCAGCAGCTTGGAGGGGGTGTTAAGGCCCCAGCATTTT

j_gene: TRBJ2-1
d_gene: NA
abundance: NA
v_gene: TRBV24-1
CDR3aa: CATSGLTASGYNEQFF
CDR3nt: TGTGCCACCAGTGGCCTGACAGCCTCGGGGTACAATGAGCAGTTCTTC

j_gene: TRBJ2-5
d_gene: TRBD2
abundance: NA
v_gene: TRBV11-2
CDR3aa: CASSILGEGAETQYF
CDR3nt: TGTGCCAGCAGCATCCTGGGGGAGGGCGCGGAGACCCAGTACTTC

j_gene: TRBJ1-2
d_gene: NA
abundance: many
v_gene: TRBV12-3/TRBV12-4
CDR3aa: CASSSRLVQADGYTF
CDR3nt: TGTGCCAGCAGTTCGAGACTTGTCCAAGCGGATGGCTACACCTTC

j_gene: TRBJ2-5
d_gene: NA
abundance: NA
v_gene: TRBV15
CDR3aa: CATSRDIGYNLGETQYF
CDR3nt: TGTGCCACCAGCAGAGATATTGGATACAATCTAGGGGAGACCCAGTACTTC

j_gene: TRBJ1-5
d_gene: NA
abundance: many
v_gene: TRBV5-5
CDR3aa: CASSKNIAGGNQPQHF
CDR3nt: TGTGCCAGCAGCAAAAATATAGCAGGGGGCAATCAGCCCCAGCATTTT

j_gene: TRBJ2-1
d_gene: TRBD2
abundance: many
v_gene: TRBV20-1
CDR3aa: CSARVGGRLYNEQFF
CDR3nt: TGCAGTGCTAGAGTCGGCGGGAGGCTTTACAATGAGCAGTTCTTC